Each of the 3 T cell receptor beta chains below was sequenced from the same sample in a study of blood T cell repertoires in COVID-19. Produced via immunoSEQ multiplex PCR; TCRdb's table is partial and in-frame only. The sample carries under 200,000 clones, around 81% recorded once. The sample taken for sequencing was peripheral blood. These TCRs come from a man aged 65-85 years with active or convalescent COVID-19.

The V and J genes are TRBV7-2 and TRBJ2-7, with a weak D call TRBD1 (7 bases). Germline assignment: CDR1 SGHTA and CDR2 FQGNSA. The V end lost 4 bases, the J end lost 1 base, and 14 bases lay between the germline ends. The length of the CDR3 is 15 residues. The CDR3 DNA sequence: TGTGCCAGCAGCTCTCAGGCGGGACAGTCCTACGAGCAGTACTTC. This gives the protein CASSSQAGQSYEQYF.

The chain joins TRBV5-1 to TRBJ2-1; possibly TRBD2 for D (5 bases). This CDR3 has 12 amino acids. Trimming took off 0 bases at V and 10 bases at J, with 8 bases between the two ends. From germline, CDR1 is SGHRS and CDR2 YFSETQ. The CDR3 coding sequence is TGCGCCAGCAGCTTGGAAGACTACGAGCAGTTCTTC. Amino acids: CASSLEDYEQFF.

J is TRBJ1-5 and V is TRBV19; TRBD1 is a possible D gene (5 bases). The CDR3 extends over 16 amino acids. Germline assignment: CDR1 LNHDA and CDR2 SQIVND (reference sequence). V was trimmed by 5 bases and J by 5 bases, leaving 19 bases between them. The CDR3 is CASSQRGGRPDQPQHF. Written as DNA, the CDR3 is TGTGCCAGTAGTCAACGGGGGGGGAGGCCTGATCAGCCCCAGCATTTT.